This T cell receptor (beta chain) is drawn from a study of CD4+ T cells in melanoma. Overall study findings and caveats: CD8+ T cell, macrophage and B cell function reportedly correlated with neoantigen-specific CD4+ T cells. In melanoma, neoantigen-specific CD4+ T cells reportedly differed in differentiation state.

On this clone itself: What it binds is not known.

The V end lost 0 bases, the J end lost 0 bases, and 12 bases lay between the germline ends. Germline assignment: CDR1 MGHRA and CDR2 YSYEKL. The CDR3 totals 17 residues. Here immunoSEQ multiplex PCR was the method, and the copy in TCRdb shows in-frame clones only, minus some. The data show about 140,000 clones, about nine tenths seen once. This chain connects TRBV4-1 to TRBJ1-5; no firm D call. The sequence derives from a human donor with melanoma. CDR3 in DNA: TGCGCCAGCAGCCAAGAGCCCCGAACTAATAGCAATCAGCCCCAGCATTTT. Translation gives CASSQEPRTNSNQPQHF.